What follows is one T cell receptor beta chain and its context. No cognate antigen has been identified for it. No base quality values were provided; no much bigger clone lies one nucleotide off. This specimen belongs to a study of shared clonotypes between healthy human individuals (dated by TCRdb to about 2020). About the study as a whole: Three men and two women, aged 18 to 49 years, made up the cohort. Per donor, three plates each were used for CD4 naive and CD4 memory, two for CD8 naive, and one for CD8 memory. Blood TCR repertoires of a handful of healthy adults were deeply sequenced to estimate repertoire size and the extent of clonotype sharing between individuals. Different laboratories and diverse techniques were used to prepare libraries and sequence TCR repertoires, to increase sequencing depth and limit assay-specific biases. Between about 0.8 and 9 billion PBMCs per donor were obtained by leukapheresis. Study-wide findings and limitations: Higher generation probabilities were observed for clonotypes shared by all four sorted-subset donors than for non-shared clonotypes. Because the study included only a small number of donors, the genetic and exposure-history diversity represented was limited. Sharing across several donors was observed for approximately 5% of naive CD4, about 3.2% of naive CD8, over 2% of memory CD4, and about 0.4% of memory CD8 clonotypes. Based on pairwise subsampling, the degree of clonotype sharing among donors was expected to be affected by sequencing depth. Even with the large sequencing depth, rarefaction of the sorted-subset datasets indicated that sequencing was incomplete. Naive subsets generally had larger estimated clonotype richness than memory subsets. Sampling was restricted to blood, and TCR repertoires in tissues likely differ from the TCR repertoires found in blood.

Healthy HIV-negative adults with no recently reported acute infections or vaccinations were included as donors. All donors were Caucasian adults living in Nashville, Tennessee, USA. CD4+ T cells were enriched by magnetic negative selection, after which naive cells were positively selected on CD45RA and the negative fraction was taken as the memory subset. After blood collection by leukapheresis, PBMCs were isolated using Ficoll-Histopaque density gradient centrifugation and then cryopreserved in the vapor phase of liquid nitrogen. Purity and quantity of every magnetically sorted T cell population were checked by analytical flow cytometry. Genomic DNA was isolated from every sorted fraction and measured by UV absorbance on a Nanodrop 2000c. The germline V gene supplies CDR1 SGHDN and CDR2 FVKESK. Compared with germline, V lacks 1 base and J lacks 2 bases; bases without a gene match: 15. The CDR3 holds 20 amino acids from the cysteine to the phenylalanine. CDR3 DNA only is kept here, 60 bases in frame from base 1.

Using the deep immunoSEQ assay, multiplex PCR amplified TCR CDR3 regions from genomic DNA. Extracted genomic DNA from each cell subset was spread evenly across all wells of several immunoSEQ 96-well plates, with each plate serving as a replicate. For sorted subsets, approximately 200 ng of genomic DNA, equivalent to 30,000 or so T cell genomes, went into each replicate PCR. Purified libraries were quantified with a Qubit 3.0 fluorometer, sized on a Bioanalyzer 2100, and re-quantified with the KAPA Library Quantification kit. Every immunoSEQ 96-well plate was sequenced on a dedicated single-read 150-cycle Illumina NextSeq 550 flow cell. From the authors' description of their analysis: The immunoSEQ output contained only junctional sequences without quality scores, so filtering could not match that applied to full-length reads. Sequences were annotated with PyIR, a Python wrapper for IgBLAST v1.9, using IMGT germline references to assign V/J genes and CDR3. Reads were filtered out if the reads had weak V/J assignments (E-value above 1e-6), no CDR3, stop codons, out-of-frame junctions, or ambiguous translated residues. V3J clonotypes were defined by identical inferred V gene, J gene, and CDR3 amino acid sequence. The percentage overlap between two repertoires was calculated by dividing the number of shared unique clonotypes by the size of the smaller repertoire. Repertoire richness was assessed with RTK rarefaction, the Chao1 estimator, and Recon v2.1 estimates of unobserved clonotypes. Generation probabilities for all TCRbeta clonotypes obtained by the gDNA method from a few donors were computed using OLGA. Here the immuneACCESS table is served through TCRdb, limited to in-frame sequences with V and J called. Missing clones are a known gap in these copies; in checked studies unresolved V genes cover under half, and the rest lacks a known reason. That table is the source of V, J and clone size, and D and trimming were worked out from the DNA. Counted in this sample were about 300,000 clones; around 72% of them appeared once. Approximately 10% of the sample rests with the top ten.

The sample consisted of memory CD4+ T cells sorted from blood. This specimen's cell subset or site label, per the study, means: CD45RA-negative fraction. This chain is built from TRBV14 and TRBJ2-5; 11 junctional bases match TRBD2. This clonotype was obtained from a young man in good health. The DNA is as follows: TGTGCCAGCAGCCAAGGGGAAGGGGGGCTAGCGGGAGGACCACAAGAGACCCAGTACTTC. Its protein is CASSQGEGGLAGGPQETQYF. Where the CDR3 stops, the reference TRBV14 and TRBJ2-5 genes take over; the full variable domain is EAGVTQFPSHSVIEKGQTVTLRCDPISGHDNLYWYRRVMGKEIKFLLHFVKESKQDESGMPNNRFLAERTGGTYSTLKVQPAELEDSGVYFCASSQGEGGLAGGPQETQYFGPGTRLLVL.